The 30 T cell receptor beta chains given below trace back to one sample, sequenced in a study of control samples from healthy donors and cancer patients. Method: immunoSEQ multiplex PCR; TCRdb's copy keeps in-frame clones and lacks some. Of tens of thousands of clones in the sample, around 86% were seen once. The sequencing sample was made of PBMCs. The receptors stem from a woman aged 45-59 years with lung cancer.

The genes are TRBV7-6 and TRBJ2-2; perhaps D is TRBD1 or TRBD2 (5 bases each). Germline V gene data show CDR1 as SGHVS and CDR2 as FNYEAQ. The CDR3 consists of 16 residues. Trimming shortened V by 3 bases and J by 4 bases, and 15 bases separated the two germline ends. CDR3 DNA sequence: TGTGCCAGCAGCTTTTCTGAGGGGATAGGCACCGGGGAGCTGTTTTTT. Translating gives CASSFSEGIGTGELFF.

The chain couples TRBV30 to TRBJ1-1; D perhaps matches TRBD1 (5 bases). V was clipped by 4 bases and J by 2 bases, with 8 bases between them. The germline V gene has CDR1 GTSNPN and CDR2 SVGIG (reference sequence). This CDR3 spans 12 amino acids. The CDR3, as DNA: TGTGCCTGGAACAGGCTAAACACTGAAGCTTTCTTT. Translating gives CAWNRLNTEAFF.

V is TRBV5-6 and J is TRBJ1-5; D call uncertain. Looked up from germline, CDR1 is SGHDT and CDR2 is YYEEEE. The CDR3 runs to 13 residues. V was shortened by 1 base and J by 4 bases, with 6 bases between the two germline ends. CDR3 nucleotides: TGTGCCAGCAGCTTGAACCTAAATCAGCCCCAGCATTTT. Its protein product is CASSLNLNQPQHF.

This chain uses TRBV7-9 with TRBJ1-1; D might be TRBD1 (5 bases). The germline V and J ends were trimmed by 11 bases and 1 base, with 8 bases remaining between them. This CDR3 region has 11 residues. CDR1 is SEHNR and CDR2 is FQNEAQ in the germline V gene (reference sequence). The CDR3 protein is CAWGGNTEAFF. The CDR3 region has the DNA TGTGCCTGGGGGGGGAACACTGAAGCTTTCTTT. The full variable domain, completed using reference TRBV7-9 and TRBJ1-1, is DTGVSQNPRHKITKRGQNVTFRCDPISEHNRLYWYRQTLGQGPEFLTYFQNEAQLEKSRLLSDRFSAERPKGSFSTLEIQRTEQGDSAMYLCAWGGNTEAFFGQGTRLTVV.

The chain recombines TRBV30 with TRBJ1-6; D unresolved. CDR3 length: 14 amino acids. CDR1 and CDR2 (germline): GTSNPN, SVGIG (reference sequence). V lost 3 bases, J lost 6 bases, and 12 bases lay in between. The CDR3 DNA sequence: TGTGCCTGGAGGGTTGGGCAGTTTAATTCACCCCTCCACTTT. This encodes CAWRVGQFNSPLHF.

The chain employs TRBV11-2 and TRBJ2-2, with 9 bases that match TRBD1. Germline V gene lookup returns CDR1 SGHAT and CDR2 FQNNGV. Trimming removed 5 bases from V and 3 bases from J; junction bases left unmatched: 4. This CDR3 is built from 15 residues. CDR3 DNA: TGTGCCAGCAGCCCAACAGGGGGCTACACCGGGGAGCTGTTTTTT. Translation: CASSPTGGYTGELFF.

This chain joins TRBV30 and TRBJ1-2; a weak D match, TRBD1 (5 bases). V dropped 2 bases and J dropped 4 bases, with 11 bases sitting between them. Germline CDR1 and CDR2: GTSNPN and SVGIG (reference sequence). The CDR3 is 13 amino acids. For the CDR3, the DNA is TGTGCCTGGAGTCGGGACCCCGTCTATGGCTACACCTTC. Protein product: CAWSRDPVYGYTF.

This sequence joins TRBV19 and TRBJ2-7; D may be TRBD1 (8 bases). Germline V gene lookup returns CDR1 LNHDA and CDR2 SQIVND (reference sequence). The CDR3 length is 14 residues. V was shortened by 5 bases and J by 3 bases, with 14 bases between the two germline ends. The CDR3 protein is CASSVQGGDYEQYF. The CDR3 DNA sequence: TGTGCCAGTAGTGTACAGGGGGGGGACTACGAGCAGTACTTC.

This clone was detected only once. The chain links TRBV7-8 to TRBJ2-3; 14 nucleotides agree with TRBD2. The CDR3 has 18 amino acids. Germline CDR1 is SGHVS and CDR2 is FQNEAQ. The J segment lost 5 bases and the V segment lost 5 bases, leaving 12 bases of the junction unmatched. CDR3 protein: CASSESIGTSGGVDTQYF. The CDR3 region has the DNA TGTGCCAGCAGCGAATCCATTGGGACTAGCGGGGGAGTAGATACGCAGTATTTT. Looking up the rest from reference TRBV7-8 and TRBJ2-3 gives the full variable domain: GAGVSQSPRYKVAKRGQDVALRCDPISGHVSLFWYQQALGQGPEFLTYFQNEAQLDKSGLPSDRFFAERPEGSVSTLKIQRTQQEDSAVYLCASSESIGTSGGVDTQYFGPGTRLTVL.

The chain employs TRBV13 and TRBJ2-2; possible D gene TRBD2, 6 bases. Trimming left V 5 bases short and J 5 bases short, with 15 bases between. This CDR3 spans 15 amino acids. CDR1 PRHDT and CDR2 FYEKMQ come from the germline V gene (reference sequence). The CDR3 DNA reads as TGTGCCAGCAGCCTCCTAATGGGGGGTACCGGGGAGCTGTTTTTT. It encodes CASSLLMGGTGELFF.

This clone was counted between two and nine times. This chain links TRBV10-3 with TRBJ1-6; weak D call: TRBD1 (6 bases). V lost 8 bases and J 10 bases, leaving 15 bases between the germline ends. The V gene's germline CDR1 is ENHRY and CDR2 SYGVKD. The CDR3 loop spans 13 amino acids. CDR3 loop: CAIREGVGSPLHF. CDR3 DNA sequence: TGTGCCATCCGGGAGGGGGTAGGGTCACCCCTCCACTTT.

V is TRBV11-2 and J is TRBJ1-3, with D perhaps TRBD1 (5 bases). From germline, CDR1 is SGHAT and CDR2 FQNNGV. V lost 5 bases and J 1 base, leaving 18 bases between the germline ends. This CDR3 contains 17 residues. The CDR3 DNA is TGTGCCAGCAGCCGATCCGAAAGGGGCGCGTCTGGAAACACCATATATTTT. Amino acid sequence: CASSRSERGASGNTIYF.

The chain links TRBV4-2 to TRBJ1-2; D uncertain. The CDR3 is 11 amino acids. V was trimmed by 1 base and J by 7 bases, leaving 4 bases between them. In germline, CDR1 is LGHNA, CDR2 YNFKEQ. DNA of the CDR3: TGTGCCAGCAGCCAAGTTGGTGGCTACACCTTC. Amino acids: CASSQVGGYTF.

The chain carries TRBV5-1 and TRBJ1-1, with unresolved D. This CDR3 has 12 amino acids. V lost 3 bases to trimming and J lost 1 base, with 4 bases between them. Germline CDR1 reads SGHRS; CDR2 reads YFSETQ. CDR3 protein: CASSSGNTEAFF. Here the CDR3 DNA reads TGCGCCAGCAGCTCAGGGAACACTGAAGCTTTCTTT.

A remark on this clone: A read error may account for a junction end that differs from germline. The chain is built from TRBV4-1 and TRBJ1-3; D uncertain. Germline CDR1 and CDR2: MGHRA and YSYEKL. The CDR3 has 15 amino acids. The CDR3 spells CASTAQFDSGNTTYF. DNA of the CDR3: TGCGCCAGCACCGCCCAGTTCGACTCTGGAAACACCACATATTTT.

The genes are TRBV11-3 and TRBJ2-3; possible D gene TRBD2, 6 bases. This CDR3 is built from 16 residues. The germline V and J ends were trimmed by 5 bases and 2 bases, with 17 bases remaining between them. Germline V gene sequence: CDR1 SGHNT, CDR2 YENEEA. The CDR3 loop reads CASSPSVGRNTDTQYF. The CDR3 region has the DNA TGTGCCAGCAGCCCCTCGGTAGGGAGGAACACAGATACGCAGTATTTT. The full variable domain, rest sourced from reference TRBV11-3 and TRBJ2-3, is EAGVVQSPRYKIIEKKQPVAFWCNPISGHNTLYWYLQNLGQGPELLIRYENEEAVDDSQLPKDRFSAERLKGVDSTLKIQPAELGDSAVYLCASSPSVGRNTDTQYFGPGTRLTVL.

The rearrangement joins TRBV19 to TRBJ1-1, with 7 bases lining up with TRBD1. V trimming: 5 bases; J trimming: 0 bases; junction bases outside the gene matches: 12. The CDR3 has 17 residues. In germline, CDR1 is LNHDA, CDR2 SQIVND (reference sequence). This CDR3 reads CASSVIRDSDLNTEAFF. DNA for the CDR3: TGTGCCAGTAGTGTGATCCGGGACAGCGATTTGAACACTGAAGCTTTCTTT.

This chain uses TRBV18 with TRBJ2-3; 8 bases match TRBD2. V gave up 6 bases and J gave up 2 bases; unmatched junction bases: 13. The germline V gene has CDR1 KGHSH and CDR2 LQKENI. This CDR3 is 17 amino acids long. Here the CDR3 reads CASSPGRRGAYTDTQYF. The CDR3 nucleotides are TGTGCCAGCTCGCCAGGGAGGCGGGGGGCCTACACAGATACGCAGTATTTT.

The DNA of the CDR3 is TGTGCCAGCAGCCGAACAGGGCCCCCGAACTACGAGCAGTACTTC. Its protein product is CASSRTGPPNYEQYF. The chain links TRBV27 to TRBJ2-7, with D perhaps TRBD1 (6 bases). The CDR3 length is 15 residues. The ends were cut back, 6 bases at V and 3 bases at J, with 18 bases in the middle. CDR1 and CDR2 (germline): MNHEY, SMNVEV (reference sequence).

This clone occurred once. This CDR3 reads CASSQVAGGSLDYGYTF. As DNA, the CDR3 is TGTGCCAGCAGCCAAGTGGCAGGGGGCTCTCTGGACTATGGCTACACCTTC. The V and J genes are TRBV3-1 (or the pseudogene TRBV3-2) and TRBJ1-2, with 8 bases matching TRBD1. V dropped 1 base and J dropped 3; count of bases not matched to a gene: 10. CDR1 LGHDT and CDR2 YNNKEL come from the germline V gene (reference sequence). The length of the CDR3 is 17 residues.

The chain carries TRBV6-5 and TRBJ1-1; D is undetermined. The germline V gene encodes CDR1 MNHEY and CDR2 SVGAGI. The CDR3 is made up of 15 amino acids. The V end was cut by 5 bases, the J end by 1 base, with 14 bases between. The chain's CDR3 is CASSLGPITNTEAFF. The CDR3 nucleotides are TGTGCCAGCAGTCTGGGCCCTATCACGAACACTGAAGCTTTCTTT.

The chain employs TRBV4-3 and TRBJ1-2; no reliable D call. CDR3 length: 15 residues. CDR1 is LGHNA, CDR2 YSLEER, per germline. Trimming took 0 bases from V and 4 from J, leaving 12 bases between them. The CDR3 sequence: CASSQDLERAYGYTF. CDR3 DNA: TGCGCCAGCAGCCAAGATCTAGAACGGGCCTATGGCTACACCTTC.

This clone was picked up a small number of times. The chain recombines TRBV11-2 with TRBJ2-3; D remains ambiguous. The CDR3 is made up of 15 amino acids. From germline, CDR1 is SGHAT and CDR2 FQNNGV. Trimming removed 4 bases at V and 1 base at J, with 12 bases between. CDR3 nucleotide sequence: TGTGCCAGCAGCTCCCGCCAAAGCGGCACAGATACGCAGTATTTT. It codes for CASSSRQSGTDTQYF.

The rearrangement uses TRBV9 and TRBJ1-3, with 9 bases that match TRBD1. The J segment lost 2 bases and the V segment lost 2 bases, leaving 8 bases of the junction unmatched. The CDR3 covers 17 residues. Germline assignment: CDR1 SGDLS and CDR2 YYNGEE. The CDR3 coding sequence is TGTGCCAGCAGCGTCATCCCGGGACAGGGTGCTGGAAACACCATATATTTT. Protein product: CASSVIPGQGAGNTIYF.

This sequence joins TRBV12-3 or TRBV12-4 and TRBJ1-2; D unclear. Trimming took 4 bases from V and 7 from J, leaving 10 bases between them. The CDR3 sequence is 12 residues long. The CDR3 protein is CASSSSEAGYTF. The CDR3 bases are TGTGCCAGCAGTTCATCAGAAGCTGGCTACACCTTC.

The chain has TRBV7-2 and TRBJ1-3; D not certain. The CDR3 consists of 11 residues. Between the trimmed V and J ends, which lost 4 bases and 8 bases, there was a span of 6 bases. CDR1 and CDR2 (germline): SGHTA, FQGNSA. This chain's CDR3 is CASSSRDTIYF. Written as DNA, the CDR3 is TGTGCCAGCAGCTCGAGGGACACCATATATTTT. The variable domain in full, with the rest retrieved from reference TRBV7-2 and TRBJ1-3, is GAGVSQSPSNKVTEKGKDVELRCDPISGHTALYWYRQSLGQGLEFLIYFQGNSAPDKSGLPSDRFSAERTGGSVSTLTIQRTQQEDSAVYLCASSSRDTIYFGEGSWLTVV.

V gene TRBV2 combines with J gene TRBJ1-2; D perhaps matches TRBD1 (6 bases). This CDR3 comprises 13 residues. Per the germline V gene, CDR1 is SNHLY and CDR2 is FYNNEI. The germline V and J ends were trimmed by 2 bases and 7 bases, with 11 bases remaining between them. CDR3 in DNA: TGTGCCAGCAGTGAACGGGGGGCTGGTGGCTACACCTTC. It codes for CASSERGAGGYTF.

This chain uses TRBV28 with TRBJ2-6, with TRBD1 as a possible D gene (6 bases). Trimming stripped 5 bases from V and 0 bases from J, with 8 bases between. The CDR3 sequence is 15 residues long. The germline V gene encodes CDR1 MDHEN and CDR2 SYDVKM. The CDR3 sequence is CASSRDTSGANVLTF. CDR3 DNA: TGTGCCAGCAGTCGGGACACCTCTGGGGCCAACGTCCTGACTTTC.

The gene calls are TRBV11-2 and TRBJ2-7, with 10 bases fitting TRBD2. Germline values: CDR1 SGHAT, CDR2 FQNNGV. Trimming at V came to 5 bases and at J to 1 base, leaving 2 bases not matched to a gene. This CDR3 has 14 amino acids. The CDR3 coding sequence is TGTGCCAGCAGCCCTAGCGGGGGTTCCTACGAGCAGTACTTC. Translating gives CASSPSGGSYEQYF.

CDR3 residues: CSVEGFKGTHGEQYF. The CDR3 coding sequence is TGCAGCGTTGAAGGTTTCAAAGGCACCCATGGCGAGCAGTACTTC. The V and J genes are TRBV29-1 and TRBJ2-7; D unclear. The V end lost 1 base, the J end lost 6 bases, and 19 bases lay between the germline ends. The CDR3 is made up of 15 amino acids. Looked up from germline, CDR1 is SQVTM and CDR2 is ANQGSEA.